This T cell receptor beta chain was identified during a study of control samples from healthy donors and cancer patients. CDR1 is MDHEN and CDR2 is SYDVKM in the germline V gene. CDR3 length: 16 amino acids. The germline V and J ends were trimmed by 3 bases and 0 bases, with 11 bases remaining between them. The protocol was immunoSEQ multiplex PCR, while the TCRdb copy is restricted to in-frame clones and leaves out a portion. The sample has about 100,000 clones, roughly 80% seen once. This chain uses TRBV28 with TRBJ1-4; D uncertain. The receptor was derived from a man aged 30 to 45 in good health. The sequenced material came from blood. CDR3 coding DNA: TGTGCCAGCAGTTTTCTTGGCACCGCAACTAATGAAAAACTGTTTTTT. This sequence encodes CASSFLGTATNEKLFF.